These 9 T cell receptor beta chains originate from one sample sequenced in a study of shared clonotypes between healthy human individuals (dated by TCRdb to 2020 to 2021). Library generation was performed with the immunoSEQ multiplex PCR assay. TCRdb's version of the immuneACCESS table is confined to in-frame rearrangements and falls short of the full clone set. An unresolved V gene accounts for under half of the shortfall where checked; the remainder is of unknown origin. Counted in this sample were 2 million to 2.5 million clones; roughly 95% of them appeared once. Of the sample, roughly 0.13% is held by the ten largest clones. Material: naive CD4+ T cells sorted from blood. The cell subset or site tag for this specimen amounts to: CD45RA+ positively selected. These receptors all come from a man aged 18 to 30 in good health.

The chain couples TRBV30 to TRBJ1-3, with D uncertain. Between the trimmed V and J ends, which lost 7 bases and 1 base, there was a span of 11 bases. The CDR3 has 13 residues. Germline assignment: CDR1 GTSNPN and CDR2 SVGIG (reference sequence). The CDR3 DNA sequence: TGTGCCTCCTCCCCGGTTTCTGGAAACACCATATATTTT. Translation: CASSPVSGNTIYF.

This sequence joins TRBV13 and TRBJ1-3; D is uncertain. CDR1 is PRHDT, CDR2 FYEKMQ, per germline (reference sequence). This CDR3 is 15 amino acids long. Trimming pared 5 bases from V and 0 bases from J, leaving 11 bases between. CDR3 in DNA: TGTGCCAGCAGCCCGACTGCGAACTCTGGAAACACCATATATTTT. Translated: CASSPTANSGNTIYF. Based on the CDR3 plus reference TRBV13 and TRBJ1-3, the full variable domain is AAGVIQSPRHLIKEKRETATLKCYPIPRHDTVYWYQQGPGQDPQFLISFYEKMQSDKGSIPDRFSAQQFSDYHSELNMSSLELGDSALYFCASSPTANSGNTIYFGEGSWLTVV.

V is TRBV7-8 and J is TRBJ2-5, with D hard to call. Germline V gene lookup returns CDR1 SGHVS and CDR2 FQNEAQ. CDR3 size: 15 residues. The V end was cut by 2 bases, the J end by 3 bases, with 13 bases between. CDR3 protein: CASSLLGRAKETQYF. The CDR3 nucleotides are TGTGCCAGCAGCTTACTAGGACGGGCCAAAGAGACCCAGTACTTC.

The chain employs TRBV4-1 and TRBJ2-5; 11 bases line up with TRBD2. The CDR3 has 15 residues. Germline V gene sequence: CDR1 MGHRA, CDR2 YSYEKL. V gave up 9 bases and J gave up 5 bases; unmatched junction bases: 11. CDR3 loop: CASSRLAGTSETQYF. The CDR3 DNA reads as TGCGCCAGTTCGAGACTAGCGGGAACGAGCGAGACCCAGTACTTC.

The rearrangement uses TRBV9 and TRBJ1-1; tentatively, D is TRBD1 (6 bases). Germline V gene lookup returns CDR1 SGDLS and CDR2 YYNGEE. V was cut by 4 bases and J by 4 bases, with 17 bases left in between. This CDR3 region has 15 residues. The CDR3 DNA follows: TGTGCCAGCAGCCCTGATGACAGGCTGGTCACTGAAGCTTTCTTT. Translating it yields CASSPDDRLVTEAFF.

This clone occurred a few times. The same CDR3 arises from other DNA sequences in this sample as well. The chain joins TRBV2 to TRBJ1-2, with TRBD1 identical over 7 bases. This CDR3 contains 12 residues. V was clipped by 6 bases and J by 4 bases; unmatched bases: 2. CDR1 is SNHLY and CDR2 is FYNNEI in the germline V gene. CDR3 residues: CASRGQTYGYTF. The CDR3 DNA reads TGTGCCAGCAGGGGACAGACCTATGGCTACACCTTC.

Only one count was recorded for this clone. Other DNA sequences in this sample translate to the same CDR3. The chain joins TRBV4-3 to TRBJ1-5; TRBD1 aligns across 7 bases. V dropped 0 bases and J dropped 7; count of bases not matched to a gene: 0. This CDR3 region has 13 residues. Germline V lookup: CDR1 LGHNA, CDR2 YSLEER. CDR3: CASSQDRGQPQHF. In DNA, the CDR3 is TGCGCCAGCAGCCAAGACAGGGGGCAGCCCCAGCATTTT.

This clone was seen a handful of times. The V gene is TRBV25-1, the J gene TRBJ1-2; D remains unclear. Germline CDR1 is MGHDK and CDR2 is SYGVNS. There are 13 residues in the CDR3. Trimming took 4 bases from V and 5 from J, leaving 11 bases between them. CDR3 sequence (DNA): TGTGCCAGCAGTGGCGCGGTCCTTTATGGCTACACCTTC. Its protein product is CASSGAVLYGYTF.

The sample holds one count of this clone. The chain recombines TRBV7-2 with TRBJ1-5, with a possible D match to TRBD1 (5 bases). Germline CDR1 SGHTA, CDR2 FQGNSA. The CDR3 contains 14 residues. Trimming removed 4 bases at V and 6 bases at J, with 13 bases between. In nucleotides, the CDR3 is TGTGCCAGCAGCTCAGCGGGACTTACTCAGCCCCAGCATTTT. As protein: CASSSAGLTQPQHF.